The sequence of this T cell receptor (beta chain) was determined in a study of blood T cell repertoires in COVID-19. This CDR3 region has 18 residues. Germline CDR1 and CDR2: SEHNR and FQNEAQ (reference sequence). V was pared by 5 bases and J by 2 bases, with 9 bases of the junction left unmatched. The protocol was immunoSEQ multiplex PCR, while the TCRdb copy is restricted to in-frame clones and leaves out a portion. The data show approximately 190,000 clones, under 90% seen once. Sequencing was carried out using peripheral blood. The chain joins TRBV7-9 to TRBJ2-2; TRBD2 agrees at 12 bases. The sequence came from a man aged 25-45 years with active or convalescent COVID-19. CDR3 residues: CASSPAGTSGSNTGELFF. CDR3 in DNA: TGTGCCAGCAGCCCAGCCGGGACTAGCGGGTCTAACACCGGGGAGCTGTTTTTT.